The 3 T cell receptor beta chains below were found in one sample sequenced in a study of cytomegalovirus exposure and HLA in healthy donors. This table comes from immunoSEQ multiplex PCR, and its TCRdb copy is limited to in-frame clones, with some not included. The sample has roughly 120,000 clones, 88% seen once; the top ten hold about 1.8%. The sample consisted of PBMCs. These TCRs come from a man between 18 and 35 years old in good health and CMV-seronegative.

This clone was recorded a few times. This chain's CDR3 is CASSALTGLRNQPQHF. In DNA form, the CDR3 reads TGTGCCAGTAGTGCCTTGACAGGGTTGCGCAATCAGCCCCAGCATTTT. The gene calls are TRBV19 and TRBJ1-5, with 7 bases aligning to TRBD1. The CDR3 runs to 16 residues. Germline CDR1 and CDR2: LNHDA and SQIVND (reference sequence). Trimming removed 5 bases from V and 2 bases from J; junction bases left unmatched: 9.

This clone was seen more than once but under ten times. The rearrangement joins TRBV21-1 to TRBJ2-3; the table gives TRBD1 as D, unverified against the DNA. TRBV21-1 is annotated as a pseudogene. This CDR3 region has 15 residues. DNA for the CDR3: TGTGCCAGCAGCGGAGACAGTGCTAGCACAGATACGCAGTATTTT. It yields the protein CASSGDSASTDTQYF.

This sequence joins TRBV5-6 and TRBJ1-1; 10 bases match TRBD1. Germline trimming cut 4 bases from V and 7 bases from J; bases unmatched to any gene: 10. CDR1 and CDR2 from the germline V gene are SGHDT and YYEEEE. The CDR3 is 15 amino acids. CDR3 sequence (DNA): TGTGCCAGCAGCGACGATGGGACAGGGGACATTGAAGCTTTCTTT. Its translation is CASSDDGTGDIEAFF. The variable domain in full, completed from reference TRBV5-6 and TRBJ1-1, reads DAGVTQSPTHLIKTRGQQVTLRCSPKSGHDTVSWYQQALGQGPQFIFQYYEEEERQRGNFPDRFSGHQFPNYSSELNVNALLLGDSALYLCASSDDGTGDIEAFFGQGTRLTVV.